The rows below give T cell receptor beta chains drawn from one sample of a study of identifying expanded T cells in peripheral blood. The method was immunoSEQ multiplex PCR; TCRdb's version includes in-frame clones alone and lacks a portion of them. Of 84,000 or so clones in the sample, about 90% are singletons; the top ten hold around 7%. Sequenced sample: blood. The receptor source for this set is a person between 18 and 75 years old in good health. CDR3s include the opening cysteine and the closing phenylalanine or tryptophan. Each record gives: D gene, J gene, V gene, CDR3 protein. D genes are given only for firm matches.

d_gene: -
j_gene: TRBJ1-5
v_gene: TRBV30
CDR3aa: CAWSVDLGSNQPQHF

d_gene: -
j_gene: TRBJ2-3
v_gene: TRBV19
CDR3aa: CASSMYAPGDTQYF

d_gene: TRBD1
j_gene: TRBJ1-5
v_gene: TRBV9
CDR3aa: CASSVGDRGQPQHF

d_gene: -
j_gene: TRBJ1-2
v_gene: TRBV2
CDR3aa: CAGGQGYGYTF

d_gene: -
j_gene: TRBJ2-1
v_gene: TRBV5-1
CDR3aa: CASSLEGSQRPYNEQFF

d_gene: -
j_gene: TRBJ1-3
v_gene: TRBV29-1
CDR3aa: CSGTRGFGNTIYF

d_gene: -
j_gene: TRBJ2-7
v_gene: TRBV25-1
CDR3aa: CASSDSYEQYF

d_gene: -
j_gene: TRBJ2-5
v_gene: TRBV5-1
CDR3aa: CASSLGRYQETQYF

d_gene: -
j_gene: TRBJ1-2
v_gene: TRBV4-1
CDR3aa: CASSQDQGRVNGYTF

d_gene: -
j_gene: TRBJ2-5
v_gene: TRBV9
CDR3aa: CASSVALDIGQETQYF

d_gene: TRBD1
j_gene: TRBJ1-2
v_gene: TRBV2
CDR3aa: CASRDRGQGGGYTF

d_gene: TRBD1
j_gene: TRBJ2-7
v_gene: TRBV18
CDR3aa: CASSDRDRGYEQYF

d_gene: -
j_gene: TRBJ2-5
v_gene: TRBV18
CDR3aa: CASSPPAYQETQYF

d_gene: TRBD1
j_gene: TRBJ1-1
v_gene: TRBV7-3
CDR3aa: CASSPQGVSEAFF

d_gene: -
j_gene: TRBJ1-3
v_gene: TRBV5-1
CDR3aa: CASSLVPPRVGGNTIYF

d_gene: TRBD2
j_gene: TRBJ2-5
v_gene: TRBV4-2
CDR3aa: CASSPRVAGGWETQYF

d_gene: -
j_gene: TRBJ1-1
v_gene: TRBV5-6
CDR3aa: CASSLPPQRSEAFF

d_gene: TRBD2
j_gene: TRBJ2-1
v_gene: TRBV5-1
CDR3aa: CATSQGGSSYNEQFF

d_gene: -
j_gene: TRBJ1-2
v_gene: TRBV10-2
CDR3aa: CASNNIAGYGYTF

d_gene: -
j_gene: TRBJ1-2
v_gene: TRBV19
CDR3aa: CASSNQGVGYGYTF

d_gene: TRBD2
j_gene: TRBJ2-1
v_gene: TRBV27
CDR3aa: CASRPPGLGGNEQFF

d_gene: TRBD1
j_gene: TRBJ1-3
v_gene: TRBV6-5
CDR3aa: CASSYRQGAGNTIYF

d_gene: -
j_gene: TRBJ2-5
v_gene: TRBV18
CDR3aa: CASSPPSVQETQYF

d_gene: TRBD1
j_gene: TRBJ1-2
v_gene: TRBV6-1
CDR3aa: CASKLGDRVYGYTF

d_gene: -
j_gene: TRBJ2-2
v_gene: TRBV18
CDR3aa: CASSSLPFTGELFF

d_gene: TRBD1
j_gene: TRBJ1-1
v_gene: TRBV5-4
CDR3aa: CASSSPGQGKTEAFF

d_gene: -
j_gene: TRBJ1-3
v_gene: TRBV28
CDR3aa: CASRSGGPGNTIYF

d_gene: -
j_gene: TRBJ1-6
v_gene: TRBV19
CDR3aa: CASSIAVGGGRPNSPLHF

d_gene: TRBD1
j_gene: TRBJ2-7
v_gene: TRBV12-5
CDR3aa: CASGLRQGAFEQYF

d_gene: TRBD1
j_gene: TRBJ1-1
v_gene: TRBV6-5
CDR3aa: CASSYHRGEAFF

d_gene: -
j_gene: TRBJ2-5
v_gene: TRBV28
CDR3aa: CASSNGGSSRKTQYF